A single sample gave rise to the 9 T cell receptor beta chains below, sequenced in a study of T cells in localized non-small cell lung cancer. Clones were read by immunoSEQ multiplex PCR, and TCRdb kept only the in-frame ones, dropping some. The data show tens of thousands of clones, 70% to 90% seen once. Material: peripheral blood, obtained before any cancer treatment. The receptors stem from a woman aged 40-69 years with stage I squamous cell lung carcinoma.

This clone has just one count. The chain recombines TRBV5-1 with TRBJ2-7; 9 bases match TRBD1. With 1 base clipped from V and 3 bases from J, the junction kept 8 bases outside the gene matches. Germline V gives CDR1 SGHRS, CDR2 YFSETQ. This CDR3 comprises 16 residues. The CDR3 DNA follows: TGCGCCAGCAGCTTGACCCCGGACAGGGGTGGCTACGAGCAGTACTTC. Amino acids: CASSLTPDRGGYEQYF.

V usage is TRBV11-2 and J usage is TRBJ2-1; no clear D gene. CDR3 length: 16 amino acids. Germline V CDR1 and CDR2: SGHAT, FQNNGV. The V end lost 1 base, the J end lost 5 bases, and 15 bases lay between the germline ends. The CDR3 sequence: CASSLAPASGHNEQFF. In DNA, the CDR3 is TGTGCCAGCAGCTTAGCTCCGGCCTCCGGCCACAATGAGCAGTTCTTC.

CDR3 nucleotides: TGTGCCAGTAGTTCCCGGTCCGCGACTAGCTCCTACGAGCAGTACTTC. Its protein product is CASSSRSATSSYEQYF. The rearrangement links TRBV19 to TRBJ2-7, with D tentatively TRBD2 (6 bases). CDR1 is LNHDA, CDR2 SQIVND, per germline (reference sequence). The V and J ends lost 5 bases and 0 bases respectively, with 17 bases between them. CDR3 length equals 16 residues.

The chain joins TRBV27 to TRBJ2-5, with TRBD2 identical over 10 bases. Per germline, CDR1 MNHEY and CDR2 SMNVEV (reference sequence). The CDR3 covers 14 residues. Losses at the gene ends were 5 bases for V and 5 bases for J; bases not matched to a gene: 5. CDR3 amino acids: CASSPGLARETQYF. Here the CDR3 DNA reads TGTGCCAGCAGTCCGGGACTAGCGAGGGAGACCCAGTACTTC.

The rearrangement uses TRBV10-1 and TRBJ1-1, with 7 nucleotides matching TRBD1. Per the germline V gene, CDR1 is WNHNN and CDR2 is SYGVQD (reference sequence). CDR3 size: 14 residues. The ends lost 4 bases at V and 7 bases at J; junction bases unmatched: 9. CDR3 residues: CASSGDSLLDEAFF. The CDR3 region has the DNA TGCGCCAGCAGTGGGGACAGTTTGTTGGATGAAGCTTTCTTT.

This clone showed up just a few times. The chain recombines TRBV9 with TRBJ1-1; 9 bases map to TRBD1. J was trimmed by 4 bases and V by 5 bases; bases with no gene match: 6. There are 14 residues in the CDR3. Germline CDR1 reads SGDLS; CDR2 reads YYNGEE. CDR3 residues: CASSTGGGGTEAFF. Here the CDR3 DNA reads TGTGCCAGCAGTACAGGGGGCGGAGGCACTGAAGCTTTCTTT.

The J gene is TRBJ1-1, the V gene TRBV6-5, with 8 bases fitting TRBD1. The ends lost 6 bases at V and 4 bases at J; junction bases unmatched: 7. This CDR3 contains 14 residues. The germline CDR1 and CDR2 sequences are MNHEY and SVGAGI. CDR3 in DNA: TGTGCCAGCAGCCCCGGACAGGGCTTCACTGAAGCTTTCTTT. As protein: CASSPGQGFTEAFF.

The CDR3 sequence: CASSISQGNSPLHF. The CDR3 DNA sequence: TGTGCCAGTAGTATTTCACAGGGGAATTCACCCCTCCACTTT. The chain is built from TRBV19 and TRBJ1-6, with TRBD1 matching 7 bases. This CDR3 comprises 14 residues. The germline CDR1 and CDR2 sequences are LNHDA and SQIVND (reference sequence). Trimming cost V 3 bases and J 7 bases; bases outside gene matches: 3. Full variable domain (remainder filled in from reference TRBV19 and TRBJ1-6): DGGITQSPKYLFRKEGQNVTLSCEQNLNHDAMYWYRQDPGQGLRLIYYSQIVNDFQKGDIAEGYSVSREKKESFPLTVTSAQKNPTAFYLCASSISQGNSPLHFGNGTRLTVT.

This clone came up a few times. This chain uses TRBV19 with TRBJ1-6; D perhaps matches TRBD1 (6 bases). The V end lost 4 bases, the J end lost 0 bases, and 10 bases lay between the germline ends. The CDR3 length is 16 residues. CDR1 is LNHDA and CDR2 is SQIVND in the germline V gene (reference sequence). The CDR3 nucleotides are TGTGCCAGTAGTAGCTCCAGGGGCTCCTATAATTCACCCCTCCACTTT. It specifies CASSSSRGSYNSPLHF.